The sequence of this T cell receptor beta chain was determined in a study of OX40 agonist ivuxolimab in advanced cancers. Study-level information: It was ivuxolimab, an agonistic anti-OX40 (CD134) antibody, that patients were treated with. Melanoma, hepatocellular carcinoma, head and neck or renal cell cancer occurred in dose-escalation patients. Three patients, one with hepatocellular carcinoma and two with cutaneous melanoma, achieved partial responses.

Method: immunoSEQ multiplex PCR; TCRdb's copy keeps in-frame clones and lacks some. The data contain tens of thousands of clones, around 89% of them seen just once; the ten biggest clones take up approximately 13%. V was shortened by 4 bases and J by 7 bases, with 5 bases between the two germline ends. Germline-derived CDR1 and CDR2 are SNHLY and FYNNEI. This CDR3 has 10 residues. The chain has TRBV2 and TRBJ2-7; TRBD2 is a possible D gene (5 bases). Sequencing was performed on CD4+ or CD8+ T cells sorted from blood, taken in a trial of the OX40 agonist ivuxolimab. The origin of this receptor is an adult with an advanced solid tumor such as melanoma, head and neck, liver or kidney cancer. The CDR3 region is CASSGEEQYF. CDR3 DNA sequence: TGTGCCAGCAGTGGGGAGGAGCAGTACTTC.